Given below is one T cell receptor (beta chain) in context. Antigen unknown. Vbeta (60) and Jbeta (13) primers were used in the PCR. Clones were read by immunoSEQ multiplex PCR, and TCRdb kept only the in-frame ones, dropping some. The data show around 120,000 clones, with 75% to 90% seen just once and around 9.5% held by the top ten. The V end lost 3 bases, the J end lost 3 bases, and 14 bases lay between the germline ends. The germline V gene encodes CDR1 LNHDA and CDR2 SQIVND (reference sequence). The CDR3 is made up of 15 amino acids. This entry comes from a study of cytomegalovirus exposure and HLA in healthy donors. General study points: The study assumed roughly uniform donor sequencing depth for presence/absence analyses. A prior analysis recorded that most TCR beta V segments were productive about 90% or about 30% of the time.

This rearrangement joins TRBV19 to TRBJ1-2, with no clear D. The origin of this receptor is a female donor in good health and CMV-seropositive. Sequenced sample: PBMCs. The CDR3 here is CASSMPPQDYYGYTF. Written as DNA, the CDR3 is TGTGCCAGTAGTATGCCCCCCCAGGATTACTATGGCTACACCTTC. Variable domain in full (rest from reference TRBV19 and TRBJ1-2): DGGITQSPKYLFRKEGQNVTLSCEQNLNHDAMYWYRQDPGQGLRLIYYSQIVNDFQKGDIAEGYSVSREKKESFPLTVTSAQKNPTAFYLCASSMPPQDYYGYTFGSGTRLTVV.